This TCR beta chain originates from a study of blood T cell repertoires in COVID-19. Study as a whole: COVID-19 samples, acute and convalescent, were from the United States, Italy and Spain. Nucleic acid was either cDNA or gDNA, and it came from T cells, B-cell-depleted T cells, or PBMCs.

The CDR3 has 13 amino acids. Trimming shortened V by 1 base and J by 4 bases, and 8 bases separated the two germline ends. Per germline, CDR1 SGHDN and CDR2 FVKESK. Original analysis: From reference gene primer amplification, estimates of nucleated cell counts were derived. Sequenced by immunoSEQ multiplex PCR; TCRdb stores in-frame clones only, minus some. V and J calls and clone size follow that table, whereas D and trimming were derived from the DNA. The sample lists about 62,000 clones, more than 75% occurring once. This TCR was sampled from a man between 65 and 85 years old with acute or convalescent COVID-19. The sample consisted of peripheral blood. This sequence joins TRBV14 and TRBJ2-7; the D is unclear. The CDR3 DNA is TGTGCCAGCAGCCAAGTAAACAGATACGAGCAGTACTTC. Its protein product is CASSQVNRYEQYF.